This TCR beta chain was sequenced in a study of tumor-infiltrating lymphocytes in primary liver carcinoma. Whole-study context: Ranging in age from 30 to 69 years, the patients were men and women. Study-level results: In tumor-adjacent and tumor-blood pairs, overlap was lower than in tumor region pairs.

This clonotype showed up many times. Its antigen is currently unknown. Compared with germline, one end of the junction differs, possibly owing to a read error. The template, approximately 500 ng total RNA, yielded TCR beta cDNA made with a constant-region primer. Slightly modified ARM-PCR, run as three nested multiplex PCR rounds, produced the TCR beta libraries. With TRBV1-TRBV30 forward primers and a C-beta reverse primer, the first two PCR rounds were run for 9 to 10 cycles each. TCRdb itself ran the multiplex PCR reads through MiXCR, one entry per CDR3 protein. The profile shows around 29,000 distinct CDR3 sequences, 71% of them singletons. Per germline, CDR1 MNHEY and CDR2 SVGEGT. The CDR3 length is 13 residues. Starting material for RNA and DNA co-extraction consisted of roughly 19-30 mg of unsorted bulk tissue. Resecting the tumor surgically was how the patients' primary liver carcinoma was treated.

The sample comprised liver tumor tissue from sampling region 3. Subset denoted: tumor region T3, left-lateral pole. J is TRBJ2-3 and V is TRBV6-2 or TRBV6-3; D ambiguous. The source of this sequence is a woman aged 30 to 39 with primary liver carcinoma and hepatitis B virus infection. The CDR3 reads CASSYSSTDSQYF. In DNA form, the CDR3 reads TGTGCCAGCAGTTACTCTAGCACAGATTCGCAGTATTTT.